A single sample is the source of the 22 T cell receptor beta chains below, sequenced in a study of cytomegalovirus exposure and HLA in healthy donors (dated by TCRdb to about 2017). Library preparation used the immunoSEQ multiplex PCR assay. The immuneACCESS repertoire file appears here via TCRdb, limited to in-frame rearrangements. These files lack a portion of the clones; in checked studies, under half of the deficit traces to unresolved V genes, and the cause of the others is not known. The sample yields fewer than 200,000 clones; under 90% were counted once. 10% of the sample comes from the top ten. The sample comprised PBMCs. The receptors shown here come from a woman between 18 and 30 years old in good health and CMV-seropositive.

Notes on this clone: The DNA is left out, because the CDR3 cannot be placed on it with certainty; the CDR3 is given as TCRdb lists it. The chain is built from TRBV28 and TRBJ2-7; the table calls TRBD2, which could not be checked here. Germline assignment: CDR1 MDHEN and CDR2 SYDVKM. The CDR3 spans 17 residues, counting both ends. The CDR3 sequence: CASSPQFGQGTSSTAYF.

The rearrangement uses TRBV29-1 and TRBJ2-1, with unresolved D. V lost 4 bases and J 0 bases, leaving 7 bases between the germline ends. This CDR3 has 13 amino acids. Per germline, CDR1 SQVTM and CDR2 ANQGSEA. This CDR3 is CSVVSSSYNEQFF. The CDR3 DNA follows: TGCAGCGTTGTGTCGAGCTCCTACAATGAGCAGTTCTTC.

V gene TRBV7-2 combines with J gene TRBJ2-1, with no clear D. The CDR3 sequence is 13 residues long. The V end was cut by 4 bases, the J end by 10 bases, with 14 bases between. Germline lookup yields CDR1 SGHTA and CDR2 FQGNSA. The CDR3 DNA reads TGTGCCAGCAGCTCCTACCTGATTAACGAGCAGTTCTTC. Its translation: CASSSYLINEQFF.

CDR3 loop: CASSLDLAVTQYF. The CDR3 DNA reads TGTGCCAGCAGCTTAGATCTAGCAGTTACCCAGTACTTC. The genes are TRBV7-2 and TRBJ2-5; D might be TRBD2 (5 bases). This CDR3 comprises 13 residues. The germline V gene has CDR1 SGHTA and CDR2 FQGNSA. V lost 1 base and J 8 bases, leaving 11 bases between the germline ends.

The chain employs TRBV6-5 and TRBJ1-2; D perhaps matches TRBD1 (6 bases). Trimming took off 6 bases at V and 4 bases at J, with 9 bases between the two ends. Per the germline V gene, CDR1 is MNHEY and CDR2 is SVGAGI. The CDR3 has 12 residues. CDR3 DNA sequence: TGTGCCAGCAGCACAGGGTTCTATGGCTACACCTTC. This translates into CASSTGFYGYTF.

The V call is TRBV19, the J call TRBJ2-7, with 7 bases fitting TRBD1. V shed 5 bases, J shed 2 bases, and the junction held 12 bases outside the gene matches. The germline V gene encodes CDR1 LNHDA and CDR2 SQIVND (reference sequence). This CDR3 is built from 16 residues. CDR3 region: CASSPRSWDSTYEQYF. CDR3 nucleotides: TGTGCCAGTAGTCCAAGGTCGTGGGACAGTACCTACGAGCAGTACTTC. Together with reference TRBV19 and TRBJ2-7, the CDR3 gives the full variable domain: DGGITQSPKYLFRKEGQNVTLSCEQNLNHDAMYWYRQDPGQGLRLIYYSQIVNDFQKGDIAEGYSVSREKKESFPLTVTSAQKNPTAFYLCASSPRSWDSTYEQYFGPGTRLTVT.

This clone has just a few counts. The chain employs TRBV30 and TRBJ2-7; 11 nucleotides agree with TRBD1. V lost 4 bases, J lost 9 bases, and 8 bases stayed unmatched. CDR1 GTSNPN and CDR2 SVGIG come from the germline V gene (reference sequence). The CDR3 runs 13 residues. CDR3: CAWIPDRGLGQYF. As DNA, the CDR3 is TGTGCCTGGATCCCGGACAGGGGGCTAGGGCAGTACTTC.

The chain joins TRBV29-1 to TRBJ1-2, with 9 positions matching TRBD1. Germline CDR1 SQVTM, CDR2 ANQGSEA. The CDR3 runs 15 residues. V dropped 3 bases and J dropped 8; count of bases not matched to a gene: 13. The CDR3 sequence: CSVERVTGGAGGYTF. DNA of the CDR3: TGCAGCGTTGAGAGAGTTACAGGGGGCGCGGGGGGCTACACCTTC.

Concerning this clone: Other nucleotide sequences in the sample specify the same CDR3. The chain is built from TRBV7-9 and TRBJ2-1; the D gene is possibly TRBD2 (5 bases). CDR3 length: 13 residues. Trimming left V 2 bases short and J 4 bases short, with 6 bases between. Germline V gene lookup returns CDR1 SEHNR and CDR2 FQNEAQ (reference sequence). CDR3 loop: CASSLTGYNEQFF. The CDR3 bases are TGTGCCAGCAGCTTAACGGGGTACAATGAGCAGTTCTTC. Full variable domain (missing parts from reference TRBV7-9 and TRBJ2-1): DTGVSQNPRHKITKRGQNVTFRCDPISEHNRLYWYRQTLGQGPEFLTYFQNEAQLEKSRLLSDRFSAERPKGSFSTLEIQRTEQGDSAMYLCASSLTGYNEQFFGPGTRLTVL.

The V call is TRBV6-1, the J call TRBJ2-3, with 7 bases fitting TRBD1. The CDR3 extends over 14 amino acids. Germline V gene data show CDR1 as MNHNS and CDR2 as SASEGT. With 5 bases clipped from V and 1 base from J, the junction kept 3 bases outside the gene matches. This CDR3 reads CASSQGVGTDTQYF. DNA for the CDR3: TGTGCCAGCAGTCAGGGGGTCGGCACAGATACGCAGTATTTT.

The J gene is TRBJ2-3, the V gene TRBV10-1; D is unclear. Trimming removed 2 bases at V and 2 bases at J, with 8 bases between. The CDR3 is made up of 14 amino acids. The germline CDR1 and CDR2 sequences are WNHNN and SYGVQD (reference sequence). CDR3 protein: CASSEEFLTDTQYF. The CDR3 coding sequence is TGCGCCAGCAGTGAGGAGTTCCTCACAGATACGCAGTATTTT.

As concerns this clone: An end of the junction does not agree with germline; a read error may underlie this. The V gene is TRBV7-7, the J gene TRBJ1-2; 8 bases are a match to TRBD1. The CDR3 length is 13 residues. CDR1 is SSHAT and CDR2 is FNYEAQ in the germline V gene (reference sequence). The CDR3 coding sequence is TGTGCTAGCAGCTGCGGGACAGGTAATGGCTACACCTTC. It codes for CASSCGTGNGYTF.

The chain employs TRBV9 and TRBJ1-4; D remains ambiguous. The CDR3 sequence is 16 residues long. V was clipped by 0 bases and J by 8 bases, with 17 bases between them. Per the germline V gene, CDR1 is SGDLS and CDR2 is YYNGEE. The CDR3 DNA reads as TGTGCCAGCAGCGTAGAGCGGAGGGTGCAGGCGGAAAAACTGTTTTTT. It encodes CASSVERRVQAEKLFF.

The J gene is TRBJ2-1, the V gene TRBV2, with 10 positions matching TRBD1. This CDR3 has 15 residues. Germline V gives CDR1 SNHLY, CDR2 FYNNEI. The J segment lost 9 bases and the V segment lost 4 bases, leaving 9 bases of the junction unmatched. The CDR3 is CASSGFGTGVLEQFF. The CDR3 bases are TGTGCCAGCAGTGGGTTTGGGACAGGGGTTCTTGAGCAGTTCTTC.

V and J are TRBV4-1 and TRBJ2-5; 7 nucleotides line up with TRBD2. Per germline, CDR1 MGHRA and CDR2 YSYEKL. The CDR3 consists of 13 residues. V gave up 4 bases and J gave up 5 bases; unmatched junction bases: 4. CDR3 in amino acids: CASSRAGRETQYF. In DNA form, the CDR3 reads TGCGCCAGCAGCCGAGCGGGAAGGGAGACCCAGTACTTC.

In DNA, the CDR3 is TGTGCCACCAGCAGTGAACCGATCTACTTCTACGAGCAGTACTTC. Its protein product is CATSSEPIYFYEQYF. The J gene is TRBJ2-7, the V gene TRBV15; D ambiguous. CDR3 length: 15 amino acids. Trimming shortened V by 3 bases and J by 3 bases, and 15 bases separated the two germline ends. The germline V gene encodes CDR1 LNHNV and CDR2 YYDKDF (reference sequence).

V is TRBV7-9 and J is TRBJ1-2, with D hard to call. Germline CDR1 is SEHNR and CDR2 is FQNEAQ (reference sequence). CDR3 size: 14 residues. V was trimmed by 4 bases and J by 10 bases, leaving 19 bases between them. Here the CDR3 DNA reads TGTGCCAGCAGCTCTTTCGGCCCGGAGTTAGACTACACCTTC. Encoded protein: CASSSFGPELDYTF.

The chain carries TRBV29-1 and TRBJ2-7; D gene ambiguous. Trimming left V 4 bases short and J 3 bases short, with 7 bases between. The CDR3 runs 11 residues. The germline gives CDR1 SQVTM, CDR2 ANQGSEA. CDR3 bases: TGCAGCGTTGTCCAGTACTACGAGCAGTACTTC. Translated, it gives CSVVQYYEQYF.

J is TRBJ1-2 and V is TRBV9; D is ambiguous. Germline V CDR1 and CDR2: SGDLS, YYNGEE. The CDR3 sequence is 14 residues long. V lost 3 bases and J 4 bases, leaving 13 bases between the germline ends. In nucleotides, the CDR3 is TGTGCCAGCAGCGAGAATGACATGCTCTATGGCTACACCTTC. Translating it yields CASSENDMLYGYTF.

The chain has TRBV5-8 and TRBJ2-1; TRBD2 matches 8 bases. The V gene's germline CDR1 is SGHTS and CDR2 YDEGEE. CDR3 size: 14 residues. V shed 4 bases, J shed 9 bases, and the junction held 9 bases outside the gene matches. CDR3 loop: CASSPGLVVGEQFF. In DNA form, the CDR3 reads TGTGCCAGCAGCCCGGGACTAGTAGTGGGTGAGCAGTTCTTC.

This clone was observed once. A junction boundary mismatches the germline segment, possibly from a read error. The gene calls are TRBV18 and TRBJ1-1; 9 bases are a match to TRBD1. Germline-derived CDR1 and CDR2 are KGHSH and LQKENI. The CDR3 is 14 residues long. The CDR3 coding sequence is TGTGCCAGCTCTCCACAGGGGGCGTACACTGAAGCTTTCTTT. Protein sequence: CASSPQGAYTEAFF.

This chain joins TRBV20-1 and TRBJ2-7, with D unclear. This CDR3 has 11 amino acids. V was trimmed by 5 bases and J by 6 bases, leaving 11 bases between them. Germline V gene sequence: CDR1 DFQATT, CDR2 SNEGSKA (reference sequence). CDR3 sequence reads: CSADSSTEQYF. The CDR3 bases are TGCAGTGCTGACTCCAGTACCGAGCAGTACTTC.